Listed below are T cell receptor beta chains from one sample, sequenced in a study of blood T cell repertoires in COVID-19. The method was immunoSEQ multiplex PCR; TCRdb's version includes in-frame clones alone and lacks a portion of them. This sample has some 180,000 clones, with 88% found just once. Source material: peripheral blood. These receptors all come from a man in his fifties or sixties who had recovered from COVID-19. Each CDR3 is given with its conserved first and last residue. A D gene is named only where the DNA matches it firmly. Some rows have no size entry. The others give once, few or many, or a class for an expanded clone.

j_call v_call d_call clone_size cdr3_aa cdr3_nt
TRBJ2-3 TRBV7-9 TRBD2 - CASSLRGLAGGTDTQYF TGTGCCAGCAGCTTAAGGGGGCTAGCGGGGGGCACAGATACGCAGTATTTT
TRBJ1-1 TRBV6-6 TRBD1 - CASRGTGMNTEAFF TGTGCCAGCAGAGGGACAGGGATGAACACTGAAGCTTTCTTT
TRBJ1-5 TRBV10-1 - - CASSERPKGSNQPQHF TGCGCCAGCAGTGAACGGCCGAAGGGGAGCAATCAGCCCCAGCATTTT
TRBJ2-7 TRBV20-1 - - CSARGGYEQYF TGCAGTGCTAGGGGGGGATACGAGCAGTACTTC
TRBJ2-1 TRBV7-3 - - CASSYLQGNEQFF TGTGCCAGCAGCTACCTTCAGGGCAATGAGCAGTTCTTC
TRBJ1-1 TRBV5-1 - - CASSAGDLNTEAFF TGCGCCAGCAGCGCGGGCGACCTCAACACTGAAGCTTTCTTT
TRBJ2-7 TRBV7-8 - - CASSLSAQAEQYF TGTGCCAGCAGCTTAAGTGCACAGGCGGAGCAGTACTTC
TRBJ2-2 TRBV7-8 TRBD2 few CASSVRLAGAPTGELFF TGTGCCAGCAGCGTAAGACTAGCGGGGGCACCGACCGGGGAGCTGTTTTTT
TRBJ1-2 TRBV29-1 TRBD1 - CSVLLGDSYGYTF TGCAGCGTTCTCCTCGGGGACAGCTATGGCTACACCTTC
TRBJ1-4 TRBV19 - few CASSISARVNEKLFF TGTGCCAGTAGTATCTCAGCCAGGGTTAATGAAAAACTGTTTTTT
TRBJ2-7 TRBV2 TRBD1 - CASSPTGTGGRYEQYF TGTGCCAGCAGTCCGACTGGGACAGGGGGGAGGTACGAGCAGTACTTC
TRBJ1-2 TRBV6-5 TRBD1 - CASSYSTGWSGYTF TGTGCCAGCAGTTACTCGACAGGGTGGAGTGGCTACACCTTC
TRBJ2-5 TRBV5-4 TRBD1 - CASSKPRQGELGETQYF TGTGCCAGCAGCAAGCCTAGACAGGGAGAGTTGGGAGAGACCCAGTACTTC
TRBJ2-3 TRBV3-1/TRBV3-2 - - CASSPRRGGTDTQYF TGTGCCAGCAGCCCCCGCCGAGGGGGAACAGATACGCAGTATTTT
TRBJ2-5 TRBV30 TRBD2 - CAWRVAGTTGKTQYF TGTGCCTGGAGGGTAGCGGGTACCACCGGAAAGACCCAGTACTTC
TRBJ1-2 TRBV29-1 TRBD1 - CSARPGQANYGYTF TGCAGCGCACGGCCGGGACAGGCTAACTATGGCTACACCTTC
TRBJ2-3 TRBV6-6 TRBD2 - CASTQRRPGGGDTQYF TGTGCCAGCACCCAACGCAGACCGGGCGGGGGTGATACGCAGTATTTT
TRBJ1-1 TRBV19 TRBD1 - CASRNDRAYMNTEAFF TGTGCCAGTAGAAATGACAGGGCCTACATGAACACTGAAGCTTTCTTT